This T cell receptor (beta chain) originates from a study of T-cell reconstitution after alpha-beta-depleted transplantation in children. General study findings and limits: The high TCRbeta diversity at day 60 in some patients came from surviving recipient T cells and thymic progenitors.

This clonotype was counted at least ten times. Its antigen is undetermined. The CDR3 spans 15 residues. The germline V gene encodes CDR1 ENHRY and CDR2 SYGVKD. Trimming shortened V by 4 bases and J by 2 bases, and 12 bases separated the two germline ends. Preparation of the TCRbeta library involved a method that used unique molecular identifiers. TCRdb used MiXCR to reprocess the PCR reads, holding one entry per CDR3 protein. This table holds a few hundred thousand distinct CDR3 sequences, approximately 30% found once. The chain employs TRBV10-3 and TRBJ2-1, with D perhaps being TRBD1 or TRBD2 (5 bases each). This sequence was found in a boy under two years old with Wiskott-Aldrich syndrome, due to receive a stem cell transplant. Specimen: PBMCs, collected before TCRalphabeta/CD19-depleted stem cell transplant. The CDR3 loop is CAISVSQGAYNEQFF. The DNA of the CDR3 is TGTGCCATCAGTGTGAGTCAGGGAGCCTACAATGAGCAGTTCTTC.